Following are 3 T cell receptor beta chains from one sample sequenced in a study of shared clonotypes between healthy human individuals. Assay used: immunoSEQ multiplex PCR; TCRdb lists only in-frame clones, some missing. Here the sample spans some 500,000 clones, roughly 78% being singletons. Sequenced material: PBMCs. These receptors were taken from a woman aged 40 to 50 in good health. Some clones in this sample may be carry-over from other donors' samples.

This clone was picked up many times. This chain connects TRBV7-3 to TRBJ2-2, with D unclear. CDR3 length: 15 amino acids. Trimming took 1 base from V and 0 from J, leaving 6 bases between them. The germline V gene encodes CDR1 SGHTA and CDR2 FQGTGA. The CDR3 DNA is TGTGCCAGCAGCTTAAGCGCGTCGAACACCGGGGAGCTGTTTTTT. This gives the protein CASSLSASNTGELFF.

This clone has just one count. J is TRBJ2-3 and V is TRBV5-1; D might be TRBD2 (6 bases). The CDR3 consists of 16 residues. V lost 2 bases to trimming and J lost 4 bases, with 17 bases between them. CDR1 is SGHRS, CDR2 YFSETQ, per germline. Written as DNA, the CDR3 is TGCGCCAGCAGCTTACGCAGTTGGAGGGCCTCAGATACGCAGTATTTT. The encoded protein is CASSLRSWRASDTQYF.

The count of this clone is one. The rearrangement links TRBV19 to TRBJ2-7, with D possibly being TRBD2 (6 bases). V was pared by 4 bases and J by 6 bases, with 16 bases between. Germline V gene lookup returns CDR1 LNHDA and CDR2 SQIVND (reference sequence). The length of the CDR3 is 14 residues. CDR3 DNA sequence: TGTGCCAGTAGTACCGGCGATATGGGAGGCGAGCAGTACTTC. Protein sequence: CASSTGDMGGEQYF. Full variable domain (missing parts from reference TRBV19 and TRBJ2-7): DGGITQSPKYLFRKEGQNVTLSCEQNLNHDAMYWYRQDPGQGLRLIYYSQIVNDFQKGDIAEGYSVSREKKESFPLTVTSAQKNPTAFYLCASSTGDMGGEQYFGPGTRLTVT.